This record covers a single TCR beta chain. These data belong to a study of blood T cells in healthy people across ages. The CDR3 is 13 residues long. The V gene end was trimmed by 5 bases and the J gene end by 8 bases; junction bases not matched to a gene: 4. Germline-derived CDR1 and CDR2 are SEHNR and FQNEAQ (reference sequence). Through a sample-barcoded 5' primer and a J-beta primer mix, a second PCR was run for 7 to 11 cycles. TCRdb re-analysed the 5' RACE reads in MiXCR, keeping a single row per CDR3 protein. The table shows around 1,000,000 distinct CDR3 sequences, with roughly 24% occurring only once. These data also featured in a second study, about T cells of mothers and their children.

The V and J genes are TRBV7-9 and TRBJ2-1; TRBD2 matches at 9 bases. Material: blood. The clonotype comes from a girl aged 2 to 10 in good health. DNA for the CDR3: TGTGCCAGCAGCGGGCGGGAGGGGGATGAGCAGTTCTTC. Translating it yields CASSGREGDEQFF.